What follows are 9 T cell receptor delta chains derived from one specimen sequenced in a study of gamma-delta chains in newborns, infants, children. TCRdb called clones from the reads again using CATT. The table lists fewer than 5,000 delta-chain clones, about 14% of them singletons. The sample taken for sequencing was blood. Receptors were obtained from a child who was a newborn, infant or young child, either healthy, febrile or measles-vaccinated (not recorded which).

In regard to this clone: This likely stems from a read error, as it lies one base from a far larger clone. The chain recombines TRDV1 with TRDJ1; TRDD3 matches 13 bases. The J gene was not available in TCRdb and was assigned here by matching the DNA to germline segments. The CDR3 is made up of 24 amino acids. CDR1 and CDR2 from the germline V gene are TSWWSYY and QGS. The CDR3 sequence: CALGERISYVLYWGIRSNTEKLIF. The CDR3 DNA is TGTGCTCTTGGGGAACGCATATCCTACGTCCTTTACTGGGGGATACGCAGTAACACCGAAAAACTCATCTTT.

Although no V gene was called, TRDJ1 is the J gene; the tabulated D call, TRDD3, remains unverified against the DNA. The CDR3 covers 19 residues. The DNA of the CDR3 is TGTGCCTGTGACACGATCCGGTACTGGGGGATTCCTTCCACCGATAAACTCATCTTT. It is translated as CACDTIRYWGIPSTDKLIF.

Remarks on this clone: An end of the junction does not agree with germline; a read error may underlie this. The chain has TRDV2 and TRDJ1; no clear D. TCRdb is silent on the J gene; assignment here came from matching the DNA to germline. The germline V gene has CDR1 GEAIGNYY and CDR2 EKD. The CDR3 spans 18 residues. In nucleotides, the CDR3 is TGTGCCAGTGACAGCGTAGGTGCTAGGGCGGCCGCCACCGATAAACTCATCTTT. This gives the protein CASDSVGARAAATDKLIF.

CDR3 sequence reads: CACDALLGDTFNTDKLIF. DNA for the CDR3: TGTGCCTGTGACGCCTTACTGGGGGATACCTTCAACACCGATAAACTCATCTTT. The chain is built from TRDV2 and TRDJ1; TRDD3 matches 12 bases. The trim removed 3 bases at V and 0 bases at J, leaving 10 bases unmatched. CDR1 GEAIGNYY and CDR2 EKD come from the germline V gene. The CDR3 covers 18 residues.

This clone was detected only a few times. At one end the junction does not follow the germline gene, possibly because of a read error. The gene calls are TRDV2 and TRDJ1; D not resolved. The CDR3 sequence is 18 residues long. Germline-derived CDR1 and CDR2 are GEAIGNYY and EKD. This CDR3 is CAWDSVGARAASTDKLIF. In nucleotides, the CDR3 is TGTGCCTGGGACAGCGTAGGGGCTAGGGCCGCCTCCACCGATAAACTCATCTTT.

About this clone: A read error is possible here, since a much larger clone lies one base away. This CDR3 reads CACDTLLGDRPGGSSYWDTRQMFF. The CDR3 nucleotides read TGTGCCTGTGACACCCTACTGGGGGATCGCCCTGGGGGATCCAGCTACTGGGACACCCGACAGATGTTTTTC. The chain carries TRDV2 and TRDJ3, with 10 bases aligning to TRDD3. The J gene was missing in TCRdb and was found by matching the end of the DNA to germline. The CDR3 totals 24 residues. Germline trimming cut 0 bases from V and 3 bases from J; bases unmatched to any gene: 22. Germline V lookup: CDR1 GEAIGNYY, CDR2 EKD.

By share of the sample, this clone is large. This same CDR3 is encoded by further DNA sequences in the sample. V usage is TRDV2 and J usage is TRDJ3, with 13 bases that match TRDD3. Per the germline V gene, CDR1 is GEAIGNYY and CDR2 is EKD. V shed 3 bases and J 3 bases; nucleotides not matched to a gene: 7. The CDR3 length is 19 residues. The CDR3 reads CACDSVLGDTNWDTRQMFF. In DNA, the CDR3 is TGTGCCTGTGACTCCGTACTGGGGGATACGAACTGGGACACCCGACAGATGTTTTTC.

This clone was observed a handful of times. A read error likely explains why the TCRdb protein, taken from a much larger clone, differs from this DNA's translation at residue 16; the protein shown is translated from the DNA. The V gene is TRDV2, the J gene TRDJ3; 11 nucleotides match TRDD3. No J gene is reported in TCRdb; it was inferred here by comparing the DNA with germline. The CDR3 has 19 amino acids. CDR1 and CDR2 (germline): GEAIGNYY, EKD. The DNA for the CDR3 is TGTGCCTGTGACGTACTGGGGGATAAGAGCTCCTGGGACACCCGAAAGATGTTTTTC. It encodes CACDVLGDKSSWDTRKMFF.

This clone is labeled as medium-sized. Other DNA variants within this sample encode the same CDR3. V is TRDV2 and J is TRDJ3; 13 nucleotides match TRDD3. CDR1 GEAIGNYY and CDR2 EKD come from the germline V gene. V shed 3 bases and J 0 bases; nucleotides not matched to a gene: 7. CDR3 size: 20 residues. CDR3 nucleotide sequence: TGTGCCTGTGACCAGATACTGGGGGATACGAGCTCCTGGGACACCCGACAGATGTTTTTC. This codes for CACDQILGDTSSWDTRQMFF.